This TCR beta chain comes out of a study of T-cell reconstitution after alpha-beta-depleted transplantation in children. J gave up 1 base and V 5 bases, and 7 bases lay outside the gene matches. Germline V gives CDR1 DFQATT, CDR2 SNEGSKA (reference sequence). The CDR3 sequence is 16 residues long. A TCRbeta library incorporating unique molecular identifiers was prepared. TCRdb redid the calling of the PCR reads with MiXCR, one entry per CDR3 protein. The top ten hold roughly 3.9% of the sample, which has around 600,000 distinct CDR3 sequences, 10% seen once. This sequence joins TRBV20-1 and TRBJ2-5; TRBD2 agrees at 13 bases. This sequence originates from a human donor who donated a stem cell graft to a child with acute myeloid leukemia. The sample in question was PBMCs from the stem cell graft donor, obtained from the stem cell graft. The CDR3 sequence: CSAVGLAGSTQETQYF. CDR3 coding DNA: TGCAGTGCTGTGGGACTAGCGGGATCCACCCAAGAGACCCAGTACTTC.